This section outlines one T cell receptor (beta chain) sequence together with its context. Its antigen is still unknown. Per-base qualities were not stored, and no clone one base away is much larger. The data are from a study of blood T cells in healthy people across ages (dated by TCRdb to between 2015 and 2017). Background for the entire study: In model experiments, template switching captured about one uniquely barcoded TCR beta cDNA molecule for every two T cells. Donors of different ages were randomly distributed across sequencing lanes to avoid experimental bias. Four age groups were formed from the donors: young (average about 16 years), middle-aged (approximately 40), aged (approximately 60) and long-lived (around 80). The study analyzed two additional independent replicas of 1 million unique cDNA reads from the same blood draw for two donors, one aged 18 to 29 and one aged 80 or older. The study measured age-related changes in TCR beta repertoire diversity using deep sequencing normalized with unique cDNA molecular identifiers.

Reading from cysteine to phenylalanine, the CDR3 counts 15 amino acids. The CDR3 DNA has 45 bases and is translated from base 1. The germline V gene sets CDR1 to LGHNA and CDR2 to YNFKEQ. V gives up 1 base and J gives up 1 base, and the segment between their germline ends measures 10 bases. To prepare the library, 5' RACE was applied. Sequencing used an Illumina HiSeq 2500. A second about 7 to 12 cycle PCR used a sample-barcoded 5' primer and a J-beta primer mix. Each TCR beta cDNA molecule received a unique molecular identifier from a template-switch 5' adaptor carrying 12 random nucleotides. Each sample yielded at least 3 million CDR3-containing paired-end reads. First-strand cDNA synthesis was performed from all RNA using the Mint cDNA synthesis kit, with priming by a TRBC-specific oligonucleotide. Following uracil-DNA glycosylase treatment, a first 18-cycle PCR with universal primers M1SS and BC2_uni_R was performed on all cDNA. The original methods were these. For normalization, 1 million high-quality reads, each with a distinct molecular identifier, were randomly selected from each sample. Instead of being binned into consensus sequences, reads that shared molecular identifiers were thrown out. MiTCR, set to a Q25 quality threshold and the strictest error-elimination algorithm, was used for CDR3 identification, clonotype clustering and error correction. Lower-bound total TCR beta diversity was estimated with a nonparametric unseen species model using Euler transformation. Through fastp at Q25 and MiXCR, TCRdb rebuilt clones from the public reads, retaining in-frame beta chains. When rows share a CDR3 protein, they turn into one entry using the most common DNA and genes. None of the V and J calls come from the authors' own analysis; TCRdb made them. In all, the sample holds fewer than 900,000 distinct CDR3 sequences, and approximately 35% of those were seen once. The leading ten clones occupy 10% to 15% of the sample.

The 35 to 40 donors, aged 6 to 90 years, were systemically healthy Caucasian individuals from Russia. Each donor gave about 11 milliliters of peripheral blood, drawn into EDTA-treated Vacutainer tubes. Ficoll-Paque density-gradient centrifugation was used to isolate PBMCs, with at least 7 million per sample. Total RNA was extracted from PBMCs with Trizol reagent, with at least 6 micrograms obtained per sample. For every donor, flow cytometry on a PBMC aliquot measured the percentage of naive CD45RAhigh/CD27high T cells. The research as a whole found: Estimates of total diversity from one million sequenced T cells were regarded as lower bounds and underestimates. Observed TCR beta diversity per million T cells fell roughly linearly with age, and a significant reduction was already apparent by age around 40. The percentage of naive T cells measured by flow cytometry correlated strongly with observed TCR beta diversity. Compared with the aged group, more naive CD4+ T cells, fewer expanded clones and increased TCR diversity were shown by the long-lived group, suggesting age selection. Conclusive comparison of naive and antigen-experienced compartments was prevented by the profiling of bulk unsorted PBMCs. Because the CMV infection status of the donors was unknown, age-related changes in expanded clonotypes may potentially have been confounded.

The material sequenced was blood. The chain is encoded by TRBV4-2 joined to TRBJ1-1; no D segment can be confidently identified. The TCR sequence derives from a man between 18 and 29 years old in good health. The CDR3: CASSQGGLPNTEAFF. The DNA reads as follows: TGTGCCAGCAGCCAAGGTGGTCTCCCGAACACTGAAGCTTTCTTT.